This is a list of T cell receptor beta chains from one sample in a study of T cell repertoires in cytomegalovirus infection. One entry per CDR3 protein results from TCRdb running MiXCR on the reads. Of approximately 350,000 distinct CDR3 sequences listed, 34% are singletons. Their specific antigens are unknown. Sequencing was performed on cultured PBMCs, taken from culture after CMV antigen stimulation. The receptors were sampled from a human donor in good health (CMV status not recorded). Some clones in this sample may be carry-over from other donors' samples. Both conserved end residues are part of each CDR3. The D gene is left open where the match is weak. A row's size may be missing; if present it is once, few, many or a size class.

d_call: NA
clone_size: NA
j_call: TRBJ1-1
v_call: TRBV28
cdr3_aa: CASSAPWSGAFF
cdr3_nt: TGTGCCAGCAGTGCTCCGTGGTCAGGAGCTTTCTTT

d_call: NA
clone_size: NA
j_call: TRBJ2-1
v_call: TRBV28
cdr3_aa: CASSPPEGFYGEQFF
cdr3_nt: TGTGCCAGCAGTCCGCCGGAGGGTTTTTACGGTGAGCAGTTCTTC

d_call: TRBD1
clone_size: NA
j_call: TRBJ1-1
v_call: TRBV19
cdr3_aa: CASRTPGQGEAFF
cdr3_nt: TGTGCCAGTAGGACACCGGGACAGGGTGAAGCTTTCTTT

d_call: TRBD2
clone_size: few
j_call: TRBJ2-3
v_call: TRBV10-3
cdr3_aa: CAISEPSSGASTDTQYF
cdr3_nt: TGTGCCATCAGCGAACCGTCTAGCGGTGCTAGCACAGATACGCAGTATTTT

d_call: NA
clone_size: few
j_call: TRBJ2-1
v_call: TRBV19
cdr3_aa: CASSIDLATKLGEQFF
cdr3_nt: TGTGCCAGTAGTATAGATCTGGCTACCAAACTTGGGGAGCAGTTCTTC

d_call: TRBD1
clone_size: NA
j_call: TRBJ2-3
v_call: TRBV12-3/TRBV12-4
cdr3_aa: CASSLGQGNTQYF
cdr3_nt: TGTGCCAGCAGTTTAGGACAGGGAAATACGCAGTATTTT

d_call: NA
clone_size: NA
j_call: TRBJ2-3
v_call: TRBV7-3
cdr3_aa: CASSLIGGTLDTQYF
cdr3_nt: TGTGCCAGCAGCTTAATCGGGGGAACCTTAGATACGCAGTATTTT

d_call: TRBD2
clone_size: few
j_call: TRBJ2-1
v_call: TRBV6-2/TRBV6-3
cdr3_aa: CASSYNPRLRLAGYNEQFF
cdr3_nt: TGTGCCAGCAGTTACAACCCCCGACTACGCCTAGCGGGGTACAATGAGCAGTTCTTC

d_call: TRBD1
clone_size: few
j_call: TRBJ1-2
v_call: TRBV7-2
cdr3_aa: CASSFGQGRSGYTF
cdr3_nt: TGTGCCAGCAGCTTCGGACAGGGGAGAAGTGGCTACACCTTC

d_call: NA
clone_size: many
j_call: TRBJ2-1
v_call: TRBV7-8
cdr3_aa: CASSNRGRERSYNEQFF
cdr3_nt: TGTGCCAGCAGTAATAGGGGGCGGGAGCGGTCCTACAATGAGCAGTTCTTC

d_call: TRBD2
clone_size: NA
j_call: TRBJ2-7
v_call: TRBV20-1
cdr3_aa: CSARSGRLYEQYF
cdr3_nt: TGCAGTGCTAGGAGCGGGAGGCTTTACGAGCAGTACTTC

d_call: TRBD2
clone_size: many
j_call: TRBJ2-1
v_call: TRBV7-9
cdr3_aa: CASSLTSGRTNEQFF
cdr3_nt: TGTGCCAGCAGCTTAACTAGCGGGAGGACGAATGAGCAGTTCTTC

d_call: TRBD2
clone_size: few
j_call: TRBJ2-5
v_call: TRBV11-1
cdr3_aa: CASSLALAGSETQYF
cdr3_nt: TGTGCCAGCAGCTTAGCCTTAGCGGGATCAGAGACCCAGTACTTC

d_call: TRBD2
clone_size: few
j_call: TRBJ2-1
v_call: TRBV30
cdr3_aa: CAWRASGAYNEQFF
cdr3_nt: TGTGCCTGGAGGGCTAGCGGGGCGTACAATGAGCAGTTCTTC

d_call: TRBD2
clone_size: NA
j_call: TRBJ2-5
v_call: TRBV7-9
cdr3_aa: CASSPQTSGRGETQYF
cdr3_nt: TGTGCCAGCAGCCCCCAAACTAGCGGGAGAGGGGAGACCCAGTACTTC

d_call: NA
clone_size: NA
j_call: TRBJ2-5
v_call: TRBV25-1
cdr3_aa: CASSESRGVGTQYF
cdr3_nt: TGTGCCAGCAGTGAATCCCGCGGGGTTGGGACCCAGTACTTC

d_call: TRBD2
clone_size: NA
j_call: TRBJ2-7
v_call: TRBV6-6
cdr3_aa: CASETSAYEQYF
cdr3_nt: TGTGCCAGTGAGACTAGCGCCTACGAGCAGTACTTC

d_call: NA
clone_size: many
j_call: TRBJ1-2
v_call: TRBV11-2
cdr3_aa: CASSPIRDGLQGYTF
cdr3_nt: TGTGCCAGCAGCCCAATCAGGGACGGGCTTCAAGGCTACACCTTC

d_call: TRBD1
clone_size: NA
j_call: TRBJ2-7
v_call: TRBV7-9
cdr3_aa: CASSAGTASIYEQYF
cdr3_nt: TGTGCCAGCAGCGCCGGGACAGCCTCAATTTACGAGCAGTACTTC

d_call: NA
clone_size: NA
j_call: TRBJ2-1
v_call: TRBV5-1
cdr3_aa: CASSLDTNYNEQFF
cdr3_nt: TGCGCCAGCAGCTTGGATACAAATTACAATGAGCAGTTCTTC

d_call: NA
clone_size: few
j_call: TRBJ2-5
v_call: TRBV7-2
cdr3_aa: CASSLGVGSSSLETQYF
cdr3_nt: TGTGCCAGCAGCTTAGGAGTGGGATCCTCGTCCCTGGAGACCCAGTACTTC

d_call: TRBD2
clone_size: few
j_call: TRBJ2-3
v_call: TRBV27
cdr3_aa: CASSRTRTSGSSTDTQYF
cdr3_nt: TGTGCCAGCAGTCGGACTCGGACTAGCGGGTCCAGCACAGATACGCAGTATTTT

d_call: NA
clone_size: NA
j_call: TRBJ1-1
v_call: TRBV6-6
cdr3_aa: CASKNPDENTEAFF
cdr3_nt: TGTGCCAGCAAAAATCCCGATGAGAACACTGAAGCTTTCTTT

d_call: TRBD1
clone_size: NA
j_call: TRBJ1-1
v_call: TRBV5-4
cdr3_aa: CASSTGDRNTEAFF
cdr3_nt: TGTGCCAGCAGTACGGGGGACAGAAACACTGAAGCTTTCTTT

d_call: NA
clone_size: few
j_call: TRBJ1-6
v_call: TRBV3-1
cdr3_aa: CASSQDAVINSPLHF
cdr3_nt: TGTGCCAGCAGCCAAGATGCCGTTATTAATTCACCCCTCCACTTT

d_call: TRBD2
clone_size: few
j_call: TRBJ2-2
v_call: TRBV7-8
cdr3_aa: CASRKTSGVNTGELFF
cdr3_nt: TGTGCCAGCAGAAAAACTAGCGGGGTGAACACCGGGGAGCTGTTTTTT

d_call: NA
clone_size: many
j_call: TRBJ2-3
v_call: TRBV9
cdr3_aa: CASSGFTDTQYF
cdr3_nt: TGTGCCAGCAGCGGCTTTACAGATACGCAGTATTTT

d_call: NA
clone_size: few
j_call: TRBJ1-3
v_call: TRBV12-3/TRBV12-4
cdr3_aa: CATGGGANSGNTIYF
cdr3_nt: TGTGCCACCGGAGGAGGGGCAAACTCTGGAAACACCATATATTTT

d_call: NA
clone_size: NA
j_call: TRBJ2-2
v_call: TRBV5-4
cdr3_aa: CASRVGPDLNTGELFF
cdr3_nt: TGTGCCAGCAGGGTGGGACCGGACTTGAACACCGGGGAGCTGTTTTTT

d_call: TRBD2
clone_size: many
j_call: TRBJ2-1
v_call: TRBV7-2
cdr3_aa: CASSLVLGLAGDSYNEQFF
cdr3_nt: TGTGCCAGCAGCTTAGTTCTTGGACTAGCGGGAGACTCCTACAATGAGCAGTTCTTC

d_call: TRBD1
clone_size: NA
j_call: TRBJ1-2
v_call: TRBV28
cdr3_aa: CASSPRTWTGESYGYTF
cdr3_nt: TGTGCCAGCAGTCCACGGACCTGGACAGGAGAGAGCTATGGCTACACCTTC

d_call: NA
clone_size: few
j_call: TRBJ1-1
v_call: TRBV11-2
cdr3_aa: CASTRGLNTEAFF
cdr3_nt: TGTGCCAGCACCCGGGGGCTCAACACTGAAGCTTTCTTT

d_call: NA
clone_size: NA
j_call: TRBJ2-3
v_call: TRBV20-1
cdr3_aa: CSARDPILLGTQYF
cdr3_nt: TGCAGTGCTAGAGATCCCATCCTTCTTGGTACGCAGTATTTT

d_call: NA
clone_size: NA
j_call: TRBJ2-1
v_call: TRBV7-2
cdr3_aa: CASSLISTYNEQFF
cdr3_nt: TGTGCCAGCAGCTTAATCTCCACCTACAATGAGCAGTTCTTC

d_call: TRBD2
clone_size: few
j_call: TRBJ2-5
v_call: TRBV19
cdr3_aa: CASSISGRTSGGETQYF
cdr3_nt: TGTGCCAGTAGTATTTCGGGGAGGACTAGCGGGGGAGAGACCCAGTACTTC

d_call: NA
clone_size: many
j_call: TRBJ2-1
v_call: TRBV7-2
cdr3_aa: CASSSRLGLEQFF
cdr3_nt: TGTGCCAGCAGCTCCCGACTAGGACTTGAGCAGTTCTTC

d_call: TRBD1
clone_size: NA
j_call: TRBJ2-5
v_call: TRBV12-3/TRBV12-4
cdr3_aa: CASRGQSERETQYF
cdr3_nt: TGTGCCAGCAGGGGACAGTCCGAGAGAGAGACCCAGTACTTC

d_call: NA
clone_size: NA
j_call: TRBJ2-3
v_call: TRBV6-2/TRBV6-3
cdr3_aa: CASSFGPNSDTQYF
cdr3_nt: TGTGCCAGCAGCTTCGGCCCCAACTCAGATACGCAGTATTTT

d_call: NA
clone_size: many
j_call: TRBJ1-4
v_call: TRBV7-2
cdr3_aa: CASSPPGLSEKLFF
cdr3_nt: TGTGCCAGCTCCCCCCCGGGGTTGAGCGAAAAACTGTTTTTT

d_call: TRBD1
clone_size: NA
j_call: TRBJ1-5
v_call: TRBV10-3
cdr3_aa: CAISAGQGVKHF
cdr3_nt: TGTGCCATCAGCGCGGGACAGGGCGTCAAACATTTT

d_call: TRBD2
clone_size: few
j_call: TRBJ2-1
v_call: TRBV6-1
cdr3_aa: CASRPETSGGYNEQFF
cdr3_nt: TGTGCCAGCAGACCTGAAACTAGCGGGGGTTACAATGAGCAGTTCTTC

d_call: NA
clone_size: few
j_call: TRBJ2-2
v_call: TRBV4-3
cdr3_aa: CASSQEADTGELFF
cdr3_nt: TGCGCCAGCAGCCAAGAGGCAGACACCGGGGAGCTGTTTTTT

d_call: TRBD1
clone_size: NA
j_call: TRBJ1-6
v_call: TRBV20-1
cdr3_aa: CSAREIGTGGSPLHF
cdr3_nt: TGCAGTGCTAGAGAGATTGGGACAGGTGGTTCACCCCTCCACTTT

d_call: NA
clone_size: NA
j_call: TRBJ1-5
v_call: TRBV19
cdr3_aa: CASSIATDAPQHF
cdr3_nt: TGTGCCAGTAGTATAGCGACGGACGCGCCCCAGCATTTT

d_call: TRBD1
clone_size: once
j_call: TRBJ1-2
v_call: TRBV15
cdr3_aa: CATSRDPWGQYGYTF
cdr3_nt: TGTGCCACCAGCAGAGATCCGTGGGGACAGTATGGCTACACCTTC

d_call: TRBD2
clone_size: NA
j_call: TRBJ2-1
v_call: TRBV7-3
cdr3_aa: CASSPQGRANNEQFF
cdr3_nt: TGTGCCAGCAGCCCTCAAGGGAGGGCAAACAATGAGCAGTTCTTC

d_call: NA
clone_size: NA
j_call: TRBJ1-2
v_call: TRBV6-2/TRBV6-3
cdr3_aa: CASSFASIEHYGYTF
cdr3_nt: TGTGCCAGCAGTTTCGCCAGCATCGAGCACTATGGCTACACCTTC

d_call: NA
clone_size: few
j_call: TRBJ1-1
v_call: TRBV7-9
cdr3_aa: CASSERMGGEAFF
cdr3_nt: TGTGCCAGCAGCGAAAGGATGGGTGGTGAAGCTTTCTTT

d_call: NA
clone_size: NA
j_call: TRBJ2-3
v_call: TRBV25-1
cdr3_aa: CASSLTSHGIGETDTQYF
cdr3_nt: TGTGCCAGCAGCCTTACGTCCCATGGGATCGGGGAAACAGATACGCAGTATTTT

d_call: NA
clone_size: NA
j_call: TRBJ1-5
v_call: TRBV12-3/TRBV12-4
cdr3_aa: CASSGRGNNQPQHF
cdr3_nt: TGTGCCAGCAGCGGCCGGGGGAACAATCAGCCCCAGCATTTT

d_call: NA
clone_size: NA
j_call: TRBJ2-3
v_call: TRBV6-6
cdr3_aa: CASSSTGGATGYF
cdr3_nt: TGTGCCAGCAGTTCCACCGGGGGAGCTACGGGGTATTTT

d_call: NA
clone_size: NA
j_call: TRBJ2-1
v_call: TRBV7-8
cdr3_aa: CASSLAGRGWTDEQFF
cdr3_nt: TGTGCCAGCAGCTTAGCGGGGAGGGGGTGGACGGATGAGCAGTTCTTC

d_call: NA
clone_size: NA
j_call: TRBJ1-5
v_call: TRBV2
cdr3_aa: CASRGILRNQPQHF
cdr3_nt: TGTGCCAGCAGGGGTATACTGCGCAATCAGCCCCAGCATTTT

d_call: NA
clone_size: few
j_call: TRBJ2-7
v_call: TRBV4-1
cdr3_aa: CASSQGRLGEQYF
cdr3_nt: TGCGCCAGCAGCCAAGGTCGTCTCGGCGAGCAGTACTTC

d_call: NA
clone_size: once
j_call: TRBJ1-3
v_call: TRBV20-1
cdr3_aa: CSASAVTANSGNTIYF
cdr3_nt: TGCAGTGCCTCGGCAGTCACGGCGAACTCTGGAAACACCATATATTTT

d_call: NA
clone_size: NA
j_call: TRBJ2-6
v_call: TRBV7-8
cdr3_aa: CASSLSAGTGANVLTF
cdr3_nt: TGTGCCAGCAGCTTATCCGCGGGAACCGGGGCCAACGTCCTGACTTTC

d_call: TRBD2
clone_size: NA
j_call: TRBJ2-1
v_call: TRBV30
cdr3_aa: CAWERGGVPRDEQFF
cdr3_nt: TGTGCCTGGGAGAGGGGAGGGGTCCCTCGGGATGAGCAGTTCTTC

d_call: TRBD1
clone_size: NA
j_call: TRBJ2-5
v_call: TRBV6-4
cdr3_aa: CASRDRGRETQYF
cdr3_nt: TGTGCCAGCCGTGACAGGGGCAGAGAGACCCAGTACTTC

d_call: NA
clone_size: NA
j_call: TRBJ2-6
v_call: TRBV7-2
cdr3_aa: CASSFRRLGVFGGANVLTF
cdr3_nt: TGTGCCAGCAGCTTCCGACGACTAGGAGTTTTTGGTGGGGCCAACGTCCTGACTTTC

d_call: TRBD2
clone_size: NA
j_call: TRBJ2-3
v_call: TRBV4-1
cdr3_aa: CASSQDWTSGITDTQYF
cdr3_nt: TGCGCCAGCAGCCAAGACTGGACTAGCGGTATCACAGATACGCAGTATTTT